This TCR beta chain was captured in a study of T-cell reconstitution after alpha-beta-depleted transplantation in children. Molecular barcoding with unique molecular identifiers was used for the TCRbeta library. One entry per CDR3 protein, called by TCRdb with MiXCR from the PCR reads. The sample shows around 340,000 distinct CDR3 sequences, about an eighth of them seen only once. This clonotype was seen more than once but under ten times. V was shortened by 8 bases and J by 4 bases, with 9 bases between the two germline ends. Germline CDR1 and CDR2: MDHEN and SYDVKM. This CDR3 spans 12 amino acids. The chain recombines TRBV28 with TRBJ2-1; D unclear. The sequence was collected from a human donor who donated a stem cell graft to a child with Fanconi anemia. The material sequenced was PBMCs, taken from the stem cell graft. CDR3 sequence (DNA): TGTGCCAGCCGGCCCCCTTACAATGAGCAGTTCTTC. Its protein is CASRPPYNEQFF.